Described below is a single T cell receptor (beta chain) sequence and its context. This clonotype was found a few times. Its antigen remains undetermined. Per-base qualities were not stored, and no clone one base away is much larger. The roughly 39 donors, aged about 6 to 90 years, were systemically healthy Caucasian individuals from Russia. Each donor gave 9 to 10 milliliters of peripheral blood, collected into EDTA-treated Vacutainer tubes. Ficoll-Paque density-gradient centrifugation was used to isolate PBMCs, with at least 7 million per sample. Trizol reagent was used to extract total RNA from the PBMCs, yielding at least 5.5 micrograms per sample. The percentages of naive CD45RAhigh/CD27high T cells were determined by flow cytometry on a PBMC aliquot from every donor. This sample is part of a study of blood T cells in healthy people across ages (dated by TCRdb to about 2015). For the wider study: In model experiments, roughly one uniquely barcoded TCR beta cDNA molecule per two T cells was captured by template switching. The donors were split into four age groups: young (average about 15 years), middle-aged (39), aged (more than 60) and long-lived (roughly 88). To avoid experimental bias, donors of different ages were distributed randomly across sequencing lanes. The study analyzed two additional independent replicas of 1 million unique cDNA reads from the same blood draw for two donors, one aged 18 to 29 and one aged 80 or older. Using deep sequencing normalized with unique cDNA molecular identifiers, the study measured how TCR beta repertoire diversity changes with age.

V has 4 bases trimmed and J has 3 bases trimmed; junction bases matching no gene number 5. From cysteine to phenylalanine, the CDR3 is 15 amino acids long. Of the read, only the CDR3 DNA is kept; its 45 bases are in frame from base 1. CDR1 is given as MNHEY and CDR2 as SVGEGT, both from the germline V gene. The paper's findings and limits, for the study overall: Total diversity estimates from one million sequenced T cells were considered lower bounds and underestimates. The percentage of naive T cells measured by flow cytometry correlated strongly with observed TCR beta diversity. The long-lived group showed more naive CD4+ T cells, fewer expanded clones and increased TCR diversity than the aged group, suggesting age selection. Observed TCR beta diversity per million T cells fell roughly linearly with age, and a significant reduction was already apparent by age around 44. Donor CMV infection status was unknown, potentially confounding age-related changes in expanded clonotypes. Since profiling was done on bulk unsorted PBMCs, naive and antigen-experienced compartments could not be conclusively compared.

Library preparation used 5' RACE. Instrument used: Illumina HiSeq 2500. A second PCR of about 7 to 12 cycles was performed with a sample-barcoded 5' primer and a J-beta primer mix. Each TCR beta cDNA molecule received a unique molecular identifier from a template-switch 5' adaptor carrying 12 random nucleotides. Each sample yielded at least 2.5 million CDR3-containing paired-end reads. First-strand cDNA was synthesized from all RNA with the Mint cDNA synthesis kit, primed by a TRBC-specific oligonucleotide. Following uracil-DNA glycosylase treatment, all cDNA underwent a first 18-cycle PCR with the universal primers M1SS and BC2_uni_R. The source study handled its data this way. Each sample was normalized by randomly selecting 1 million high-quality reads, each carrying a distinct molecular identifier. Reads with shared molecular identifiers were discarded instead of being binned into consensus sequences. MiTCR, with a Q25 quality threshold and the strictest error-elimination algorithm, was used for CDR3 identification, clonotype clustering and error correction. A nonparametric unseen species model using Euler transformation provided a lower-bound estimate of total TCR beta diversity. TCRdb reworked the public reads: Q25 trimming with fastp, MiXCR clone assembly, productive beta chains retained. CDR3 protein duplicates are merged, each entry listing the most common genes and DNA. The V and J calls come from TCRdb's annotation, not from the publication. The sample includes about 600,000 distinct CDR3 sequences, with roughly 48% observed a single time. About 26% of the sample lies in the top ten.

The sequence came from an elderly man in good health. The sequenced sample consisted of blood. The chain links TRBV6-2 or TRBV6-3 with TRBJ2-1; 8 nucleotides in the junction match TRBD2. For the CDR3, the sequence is CASSFSGKVYNEQFF. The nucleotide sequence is TGTGCCAGCAGTTTTAGCGGGAAGGTCTACAATGAGCAGTTCTTC.